Shown below are 26 T cell receptor beta chains from a single sample sequenced in a study of beta chain features in type 1 diabetes. Expressed TCRB transcripts were sequenced after all isolated RNA was converted to cDNA. Profiled with immunoSEQ multiplex PCR; TCRdb holds only in-frame clones, not every one. The sample gives approximately 470,000 clones, about 30% of which show up once; around 0.065% is in the top ten. The specimen sequenced was naive CD4+ T cells from blood. These receptors came from a man younger than 35 in good health.

This clone was counted only a few times. This rearrangement joins TRBV7-8 to TRBJ2-1; possible D gene TRBD2, 6 bases. This CDR3 has 11 residues. Germline loops: CDR1 SGHVS, CDR2 FQNEAQ. Deletions cut 8 bases from V and 10 bases from J, with 12 bases between. CDR3 nucleotide sequence: TGTGCCAGCTACGGCGGGACGGAGCAGTTCTTC. Amino acids: CASYGGTEQFF.

This clone has just a few counts. V usage is TRBV30 and J usage is TRBJ2-5; D may correspond to TRBD1 or TRBD2 (5 bases each). The length of the CDR3 is 13 residues. Deletions cut 8 bases from V and 5 bases from J, with 18 bases between. Germline values: CDR1 GTSNPN, CDR2 SVGIG (reference sequence). CDR3 amino acids: CAHKGRREETQYF. In nucleotides, the CDR3 is TGTGCCCACAAGGGGCGAAGGGAGGAGACCCAGTACTTC.

This rearrangement joins TRBV27 to TRBJ1-5; the D is unclear. The CDR3 length is 16 residues. Germline V gene sequence: CDR1 MNHEY, CDR2 SMNVEV (reference sequence). V dropped 2 bases and J dropped 3 bases, with 14 bases sitting between them. CDR3 residues: CASSLQGWRSNQPQHF. The CDR3 nucleotides are TGTGCCAGCAGTTTACAAGGATGGAGATCCAATCAGCCCCAGCATTTT.

The chain carries TRBV5-4 and TRBJ2-5; D remains unclear. Germline assignment: CDR1 SGHNT and CDR2 YYREEE (reference sequence). The V end was cut by 4 bases, the J end by 5 bases, with 12 bases between. The CDR3 is 13 residues long. This chain's CDR3 is CASSRVGNETQYF. Here the CDR3 DNA reads TGTGCCAGCAGCAGGGTAGGGAACGAGACCCAGTACTTC.

The chain links TRBV20-1 to TRBJ2-1, with D uncertain. The germline V and J ends were trimmed by 4 bases and 13 bases, with 14 bases remaining between them. This CDR3 is 11 amino acids long. Germline CDR1 is DFQATT and CDR2 is SNEGSKA (reference sequence). The CDR3: CSAKESSSQFF. CDR3 bases: TGCAGTGCTAAAGAAAGTTCTAGTCAGTTCTTC.

This rearrangement joins TRBV20-1 to TRBJ1-1; D gene uncertain. From germline, CDR1 is DFQATT and CDR2 SNEGSKA (reference sequence). The CDR3 runs to 11 residues. Trimming left V 6 bases short and J 1 base short, with 6 bases between. For the CDR3, the DNA is TGCAGTGCCCCCCAGAACACTGAAGCTTTCTTT. Encoded protein: CSAPQNTEAFF.

A few counts support this clone. The rearrangement links TRBV9 to TRBJ2-2; D uncertain. Per germline, CDR1 SGDLS and CDR2 YYNGEE. Trimming stripped 0 bases from V and 7 bases from J, with 10 bases between. This CDR3 is 14 amino acids long. CDR3 DNA: TGTGCCAGCAGCGTAGAATGGGGAAGCGGGGAGCTGTTTTTT. This codes for CASSVEWGSGELFF.

With regard to this clone: Other nucleotide sequences from this sample produce the same CDR3. The chain joins TRBV7-2 to TRBJ2-7; 9 nucleotides match TRBD1. CDR1 and CDR2 from the germline V gene are SGHTA and FQGNSA. The CDR3 totals 14 residues. V dropped 3 bases and J dropped 4; count of bases not matched to a gene: 4. In DNA, the CDR3 is TGTGCCAGCAGCTTTACAGGGGGCGGGTACGAGCAGTACTTC. Translated: CASSFTGGGYEQYF. Together with reference TRBV7-2 and TRBJ2-7, the CDR3 gives the full variable domain: GAGVSQSPSNKVTEKGKDVELRCDPISGHTALYWYRQSLGQGLEFLIYFQGNSAPDKSGLPSDRFSAERTGGSVSTLTIQRTQQEDSAVYLCASSFTGGGYEQYFGPGTRLTVT.

The V and J genes are TRBV28 and TRBJ1-2; D is perhaps TRBD1 (6 bases). CDR1 and CDR2 (germline): MDHEN, SYDVKM. Trimming took 5 bases from V and 7 from J, leaving 17 bases between them. The CDR3 is made up of 14 amino acids. The CDR3 nucleotides read TGTGCCAGCAGTGTACAGGGTTCAGTCGGTGGCTACACCTTC. Translated, it gives CASSVQGSVGGYTF.

This clone was detected a few times. The V and J genes are TRBV20-1 and TRBJ1-5; D gene uncertain. From germline, CDR1 is DFQATT and CDR2 SNEGSKA (reference sequence). V gave up 6 bases and J gave up 5 bases, with 8 bases separating them. The CDR3 runs to 11 residues. The CDR3 sequence is CSAGPDQPQHF. The CDR3 DNA reads as TGCAGTGCCGGGCCCGATCAGCCCCAGCATTTT.

V usage is TRBV7-2 and J usage is TRBJ2-7; 9 bases map to TRBD2. The V and J ends lost 3 bases and 7 bases, in that order; junction bases with no gene match: 4. The CDR3 spans 13 residues. Looked up from germline, CDR1 is SGHTA and CDR2 is FQGNSA. The CDR3 spells CASSFSGSGEQYF. The CDR3, as DNA: TGTGCCAGCAGCTTTAGCGGGAGTGGGGAGCAGTACTTC.

CDR3 in DNA: TGTGCCTGGAGTCCACAGGGGGGTGGCTACACCTTC. It translates to CAWSPQGGGYTF. This rearrangement joins TRBV30 to TRBJ1-2; 8 bases fit TRBD1. The CDR3 runs 12 residues. V was clipped by 2 bases and J by 7 bases; unmatched bases: 3. Germline V CDR1 and CDR2: GTSNPN, SVGIG (reference sequence).

The V and J genes are TRBV7-2 and TRBJ2-1, with 7 bases lining up with TRBD1. This CDR3 spans 16 amino acids. Per the germline V gene, CDR1 is SGHTA and CDR2 is FQGNSA. The ends lost 5 bases at V and 6 bases at J; junction bases unmatched: 13. Written as DNA, the CDR3 is TGTGCCAGCAGCAACCGGGACAGAATAGGGGTCAATGAGCAGTTCTTC. This sequence encodes CASSNRDRIGVNEQFF.

This clone has more than one count but fewer than ten. J is TRBJ2-3 and V is TRBV2, with D possibly matching TRBD1 (5 bases). V was shortened by 5 bases and J by 0 bases, with 12 bases between the two germline ends. Germline V gene data show CDR1 as SNHLY and CDR2 as FYNNEI. The CDR3 contains 15 residues. The CDR3: CASSNRQTSTDTQYF. Here the CDR3 DNA reads TGTGCCAGCAGTAACCGACAGACTAGCACAGATACGCAGTATTTT.

The chain uses TRBV11-2 and TRBJ2-3, with 7 bases identical to TRBD2. The junction had 9 bases not matched to a gene; V was cut back by 2 bases and J by 10 bases. This CDR3 spans 14 amino acids. Germline V CDR1 and CDR2: SGHAT, FQNNGV. The CDR3 region has the DNA TGTGCCAGCAGCTTATTTGCGGCGGGAGAGGCGCAGTATTTT. This encodes CASSLFAAGEAQYF.

To note about this clone: Other nucleotide sequences in the sample specify the same CDR3. V is TRBV9 and J is TRBJ2-6; D uncertain. V lost 3 bases and J 1 base, leaving 2 bases between the germline ends. Germline CDR1 and CDR2: SGDLS and YYNGEE. The CDR3 loop spans 13 amino acids. The CDR3 sequence is CASSASGANVLTF. As DNA, the CDR3 is TGTGCCAGCAGCGCGTCTGGGGCCAACGTCCTGACTTTC.

The chain carries TRBV30 and TRBJ2-7, with 10 bases fitting TRBD1. CDR3 length equals 14 residues. Germline lookup yields CDR1 GTSNPN and CDR2 SVGIG (reference sequence). The ends lost 7 bases at V and 4 bases at J; junction bases unmatched: 10. Here the CDR3 reads CAYLDRGHEYEQYF. DNA of the CDR3: TGTGCCTATCTCGACAGGGGGCATGAGTACGAGCAGTACTTC.

The chain couples TRBV6-5 to TRBJ2-5, with D perhaps being TRBD1 or TRBD2 (5 bases each). The length of the CDR3 is 16 residues. Germline lookup yields CDR1 MNHEY and CDR2 SVGAGI. Trimming removed 3 bases at V and 5 bases at J, with 19 bases between. The CDR3 loop is CASSYTGTRAPETQYF. CDR3 DNA sequence: TGTGCCAGCAGTTATACCGGGACCAGGGCCCCGGAGACCCAGTACTTC.

This chain links TRBV7-2 with TRBJ2-2, with 12 positions matching TRBD2. J was trimmed by 5 bases and V by 0 bases; bases with no gene match: 1. CDR1 and CDR2 (germline): SGHTA, FQGNSA. The CDR3 is made up of 16 amino acids. For the CDR3, the DNA is TGTGCCAGCAGCTTAGCCGGGACTAGCGGGACCGGGGAGCTGTTTTTT. Translated: CASSLAGTSGTGELFF.

This clone appeared a few times. This chain links TRBV5-1 with TRBJ2-7; 12 bases fit TRBD2. The CDR3 runs to 15 residues. Germline V gene data show CDR1 as SGHRS and CDR2 as YFSETQ. V lost 4 bases, J lost 3 bases, and 5 bases stayed unmatched. CDR3 DNA: TGCGCCAGCAGCATGAGACTAGCGGGAGACTACGAGCAGTACTTC. Its protein is CASSMRLAGDYEQYF.

In its sample, this clone was seen a few times. V gene TRBV15 combines with J gene TRBJ2-5; 9 bases agree with TRBD2. V lost 6 bases and J lost 3; bases outside the gene matches: 8. There are 15 residues in the CDR3. Germline CDR1 and CDR2: LNHNV and YYDKDF (reference sequence). CDR3: CATSGGGRAEETQYF. The CDR3 nucleotides are TGTGCCACCAGTGGTGGCGGGAGGGCCGAAGAGACCCAGTACTTC.

The rearrangement uses TRBV7-2 and TRBJ2-6; D might be TRBD1 (5 bases). The CDR3 is 17 amino acids. Germline lookup yields CDR1 SGHTA and CDR2 FQGNSA. The germline V and J ends were trimmed by 5 bases and 0 bases, with 14 bases remaining between them. Here the CDR3 DNA reads TGTGCCAGCAGCCACAGCAGGGCGATCTCTGGGGCCAACGTCCTGACTTTC. Amino acid sequence: CASSHSRAISGANVLTF. The variable domain in full, completed from reference TRBV7-2 and TRBJ2-6, reads GAGVSQSPSNKVTEKGKDVELRCDPISGHTALYWYRQSLGQGLEFLIYFQGNSAPDKSGLPSDRFSAERTGGSVSTLTIQRTQQEDSAVYLCASSHSRAISGANVLTFGAGSRLTVL.

This sequence joins TRBV27 and TRBJ2-7; D uncertain. The V end was cut by 4 bases, the J end by 4 bases, with 11 bases between. Germline V lookup: CDR1 MNHEY, CDR2 SMNVEV (reference sequence). The CDR3 has 13 residues. CDR3 protein: CASSSLPTYEQYF. The CDR3 DNA is TGTGCCAGCAGTTCCCTCCCGACGTACGAGCAGTACTTC.

J is TRBJ2-1 and V is TRBV5-4, with D possibly being TRBD2 (5 bases). Germline V gene lookup returns CDR1 SGHNT and CDR2 YYREEE (reference sequence). V lost 2 bases, J lost 2 bases, and 11 bases lay in between. This CDR3 contains 15 residues. The CDR3 DNA sequence: TGTGCCAGCAGCTTAGGCGGGCCTGCCTACAATGAGCAGTTCTTC. Its protein is CASSLGGPAYNEQFF. The entire variable domain, with the rest obtained from reference TRBV5-4 and TRBJ2-1, is as follows: ETGVTQSPTHLIKTRGQQVTLRCSSQSGHNTVSWYQQALGQGPQFIFQYYREEENGRGNFPPRFSGLQFPNYSSELNVNALELDDSALYLCASSLGGPAYNEQFFGPGTRLTVL.

A note on this clone: Other DNA sequences within the sample encode an identical CDR3. J is TRBJ2-7 and V is TRBV30; weak D call: TRBD1 (5 bases). V gave up 0 bases and J gave up 3 bases, with 12 bases separating them. This CDR3 region has 14 residues. The germline V gene has CDR1 GTSNPN and CDR2 SVGIG (reference sequence). CDR3 protein: CAWSVLERGYEQYF. CDR3 nucleotide sequence: TGTGCCTGGAGTGTACTCGAAAGGGGCTACGAGCAGTACTTC.

This clone was seen only a few times. V usage is TRBV2 and J usage is TRBJ2-1, with a weak D call TRBD1 (5 bases). Germline loops: CDR1 SNHLY, CDR2 FYNNEI. This CDR3 has 13 residues. Trimming removed 2 bases from V and 8 bases from J, with 10 bases in between. CDR3 in DNA: TGTGCCAGCAGTGAACAGGGCACGGATGAGCAGTTCTTC. This encodes CASSEQGTDEQFF.